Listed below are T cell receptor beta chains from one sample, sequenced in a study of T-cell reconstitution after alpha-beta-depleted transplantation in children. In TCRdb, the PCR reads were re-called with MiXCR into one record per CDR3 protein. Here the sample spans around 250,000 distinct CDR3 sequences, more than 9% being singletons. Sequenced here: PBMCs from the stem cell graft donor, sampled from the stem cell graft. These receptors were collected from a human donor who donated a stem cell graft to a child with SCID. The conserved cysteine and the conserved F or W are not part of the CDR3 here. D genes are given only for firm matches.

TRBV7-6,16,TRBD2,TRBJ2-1,ASSLENPTSGGGNEQF
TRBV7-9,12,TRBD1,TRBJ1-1,ASSPDRGDTEAF
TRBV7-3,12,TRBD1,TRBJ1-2,ASSPGTGVYGYT
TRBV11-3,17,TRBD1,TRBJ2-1,ASSLVAPGQGAAYNEQF
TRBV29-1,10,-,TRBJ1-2,SVLVSSYGYT
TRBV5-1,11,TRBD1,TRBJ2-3,ASSLGQGDTQY
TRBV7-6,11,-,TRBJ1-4,ASSLWQAEKLF
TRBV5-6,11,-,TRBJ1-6,ASSLGQRSPLH
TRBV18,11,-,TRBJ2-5,ASSPDSQETQY
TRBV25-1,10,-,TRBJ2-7,ASSEGTLEQY
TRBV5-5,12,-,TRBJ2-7,ASSPVGVPSEQY